Described below is a single TCR beta chain sequence and its context. This record belongs to a study of blood T cell repertoires in COVID-19. Study background: Sites in the United States, Italy and Spain provided acute and convalescent COVID-19 samples. From T cells, B-cell-depleted T cells, or PBMCs came the material, which was cDNA or gDNA.

Germline loops: CDR1 MNHEY, CDR2 SVGAGI. The CDR3 has 15 residues. Trimming pared 6 bases from V and 2 bases from J, leaving 16 bases between. Original processing methods: Reference gene primer amplification in the assay estimated nucleated cell counts. Clones were sequenced by immunoSEQ multiplex PCR, and TCRdb holds only the in-frame ones, with some missing. Clone size and the V and J calls come from that table; the DNA yielded D and trimming. The sample carries under 300,000 clones, about nine tenths recorded once. Seattle researchers signed up patients amid active infection and tracked them longitudinally.

The chain links TRBV6-5 to TRBJ2-5; weak D call: TRBD1 (6 bases). This receptor was identified in a man aged 30 to 39 with COVID-19, enrolled during active disease. The specimen was peripheral blood. The CDR3: CASSRASQGQETQYF. The CDR3 coding sequence is TGTGCCAGCAGCCGGGCCTCCCAGGGGCAAGAGACCCAGTACTTC.